There are a few counts of the clone carrying this T cell receptor (beta chain). Its antigen is currently unknown. Sequencing targeted expressed TCRB transcripts, as all isolated RNA had been reverse transcribed. It was found that naive, central memory and regulatory T cell samples averaged about 3.4 million reads. Produced via immunoSEQ multiplex PCR; TCRdb's table is partial and in-frame only. The sample lists some 900,000 clones; roughly 16% were seen once. This sample stems from a study of beta chain features in type 1 diabetes. Study-wide findings and caveats: TCRB CDR3 length was moderately but significantly reduced in all four CD4+ subsets of Type 1 diabetes patients. Fewer junction insertions and more nucleotide deletions appeared in type 1 diabetes patients.

Germline loops: CDR1 MNHEY, CDR2 SMNVEV (reference sequence). The CDR3 has 15 residues. V was pared by 4 bases and J by 9 bases, with 6 bases of the junction left unmatched. The sample consisted of naive CD4+ T cells from blood. The sequence was collected from a woman between 18 and 29 years old in good health. The chain combines TRBV27 with TRBJ2-1; 13 bases are a match to TRBD2. CDR3 amino acids: CASSWTSGSRSEQFF. The CDR3 nucleotides are TGTGCCAGCAGTTGGACTAGCGGGAGTCGTAGTGAGCAGTTCTTC.